The rows below give T cell receptor beta chains drawn from one sample of a study of blood T cell repertoires in COVID-19. TCRdb keeps only in-frame clones here, not all; method: immunoSEQ multiplex PCR. The table includes around 300,000 clones, approximately 85% detected once. Input material: peripheral blood. The receptors stem from a human donor in a cohort sampled during active COVID-19. The CDR3 runs from the conserved cysteine through the conserved F or W. Fields, in order: J gene, V gene, D gene, clone size, CDR3 DNA, CDR3 protein. D genes are given only for firm matches. Not every row has a clone size; where given, it reads once, few, many or a size class.

J gene: TRBJ2-7
V gene: TRBV29-1
D gene: TRBD1
clone size: NA
CDR3 DNA: TGCAGCGTTACACTACAGGGGGCTGACTACGAGCAGTACTTC
CDR3 protein: CSVTLQGADYEQYF

J gene: TRBJ1-2
V gene: TRBV27
D gene: NA
clone size: few
CDR3 DNA: TGTGCCAGCAGCAAAGATAAGGGGGCTAACTATGGCTACACCTTC
CDR3 protein: CASSKDKGANYGYTF

J gene: TRBJ2-1
V gene: TRBV12-3/TRBV12-4
D gene: NA
clone size: NA
CDR3 DNA: TGTGCCAGCAGTTCACCCCACAGAAATGAGCAGTTCTTC
CDR3 protein: CASSSPHRNEQFF

J gene: TRBJ1-2
V gene: TRBV5-4
D gene: NA
clone size: NA
CDR3 DNA: TGTGCCAGCATACTCGACAGGTCTATGGGCGGCTACACCTTC
CDR3 protein: CASILDRSMGGYTF

J gene: TRBJ1-1
V gene: TRBV12-5
D gene: TRBD1
clone size: few
CDR3 DNA: TGTGCTAGTGGGTCCTCCGGGACAGGGCCGAACACTGAAGCTTTCTTT
CDR3 protein: CASGSSGTGPNTEAFF

J gene: TRBJ2-6
V gene: TRBV9
D gene: NA
clone size: NA
CDR3 DNA: TGTGCCAGCAGCGTAGCGGGTAATACTGGGGCCAACGTCCTGACTTTC
CDR3 protein: CASSVAGNTGANVLTF

J gene: TRBJ2-7
V gene: TRBV5-6
D gene: NA
clone size: NA
CDR3 DNA: TGTGCCAGCAGCTTAGTGGAGGGCCCCTACGAGCAGTACTTC
CDR3 protein: CASSLVEGPYEQYF

J gene: TRBJ1-2
V gene: TRBV27
D gene: NA
clone size: NA
CDR3 DNA: TGTGCCAGCAGTTCCCGGGACACTCTCCGGAGAAGCTATGGCTACACCTTC
CDR3 protein: CASSSRDTLRRSYGYTF

J gene: TRBJ1-3
V gene: TRBV6-4
D gene: TRBD1
clone size: NA
CDR3 DNA: TGTGCCACATACCGGAACAGGGGTTTAGGAAACACCATATATTTT
CDR3 protein: CATYRNRGLGNTIYF

J gene: TRBJ1-5
V gene: TRBV19
D gene: NA
clone size: NA
CDR3 DNA: TGTGCCAGTCAGTTTAACGGGGATAGCAATCAGCCCCAGCATTTT
CDR3 protein: CASQFNGDSNQPQHF